The 4 T cell receptor beta chains given below trace back to one sample, sequenced in a study of T cell repertoires in cytomegalovirus infection. Their recognized antigens are unknown. One entry per CDR3 protein results from TCRdb running MiXCR on the reads. The data show under 90,000 distinct CDR3 sequences, approximately 22% seen once. Sequenced material: PBMCs, sequenced either directly or after in vitro stimulation (not recorded which). The source of these receptors is a human donor in good health (CMV status not recorded). Some clones in this sample may be carry-over from other donors' samples.

The V gene is TRBV19, the J gene TRBJ1-3, with 7 bases that match TRBD1. CDR3 length equals 15 residues. CDR1 is LNHDA, CDR2 SQIVND, per germline (reference sequence). Trimming at V came to 2 bases and at J to 2 bases, leaving 3 bases not matched to a gene. CDR3 protein: CASSISGTAGNTIYF. In nucleotides, the CDR3 is TGTGCCAGTAGTATATCCGGGACAGCTGGAAACACCATATATTTT.

This clonotype was recorded a few times. The J gene is TRBJ2-7, the V gene TRBV7-8; a weak D match, TRBD2 (5 bases). V was clipped by 10 bases and J by 5 bases, with 18 bases between them. Germline V CDR1 and CDR2: SGHVS, FQNEAQ. The CDR3 is 13 residues long. The CDR3 DNA is TGTGCCACGACTATGGGGATTGGAAACGAGCAGTACTTC. Its protein is CATTMGIGNEQYF. Combining the CDR3 with reference TRBV7-8 and TRBJ2-7 gives the whole variable domain GAGVSQSPRYKVAKRGQDVALRCDPISGHVSLFWYQQALGQGPEFLTYFQNEAQLDKSGLPSDRFFAERPEGSVSTLKIQRTQQEDSAVYLCATTMGIGNEQYFGPGTRLTVT.

A few counts support this clonotype. The J gene is TRBJ2-7, the V gene TRBV12-3 or TRBV12-4, with D maybe TRBD2 (6 bases). The CDR3 has 14 amino acids. Trimming cost V 5 bases and J 5 bases, with 16 bases left between them. This chain's CDR3 is CASSPTGGANEQYV. In DNA, the CDR3 is TGTGCCAGCAGTCCCACCGGAGGGGCCAACGAGCAGTACGTC.

V gene TRBV6-2 or TRBV6-3 combines with J gene TRBJ2-7; tentative D call: TRBD2 (6 bases). The germline V and J ends were trimmed by 6 bases and 7 bases, with 22 bases remaining between them. The length of the CDR3 is 15 residues. Looked up from germline, CDR1 is MNHEY and CDR2 is SVGEGT. The chain's CDR3 is CASSFIEPLAGEQYF. Written as DNA, the CDR3 is TGTGCCAGCAGCTTCATCGAACCCCTGGCGGGGGAGCAGTACTTC.